This section outlines one TCR beta chain sequence together with its context. The antigen is not known. These data originate in a study of CXCR3-negative and CXCR3-positive naive CD8 T cells. The study sorted every CD8+ T cell subset in triplicate at 300,000 cells each. CD45RO-CCR7+CD27+CD95- defined naive CD8+ T cells. Overall study findings and caveats: When CXCR3-positive naive cells were set against CXCR3-negative naive cells, the former had more hydrophobic TRB CDR3s.

UMI labels and 5' RACE were used to prepare the TRB cDNA libraries. TCRdb reworked the 5' RACE reads into one entry per CDR3 protein, no DNA. The sample table includes about 150,000 distinct CDR3 sequences. Germline V gene lookup returns CDR1 SGHTA and CDR2 FQGNSA. The CDR3 runs to 18 residues. The genes are TRBV7-2 and TRBJ2-1; TCRdb names TRBD2, which stays unverified in the absence of DNA. This TCR came from a human donor in good health. Some clones in this sample may be carry-over from other donors' samples. The sequenced sample was naive CXCR3+ CD8+ T cells from blood. The subset was: CD45RO-CCR7+CD27+CD95- naive CD8+ T cells expressing CXCR3 (TNR3+). The CDR3 sequence is CASSLNTGPLSSYNEQFF. The full variable domain, with the rest looked up from reference TRBV7-2 and TRBJ2-1, is GAGVSQSPSNKVTEKGKDVELRCDPISGHTALYWYRQSLGQGLEFLIYFQGNSAPDKSGLPSDRFSAERTGGSVSTLTIQRTQQEDSAVYLCASSLNTGPLSSYNEQFFGPGTRLTVL.